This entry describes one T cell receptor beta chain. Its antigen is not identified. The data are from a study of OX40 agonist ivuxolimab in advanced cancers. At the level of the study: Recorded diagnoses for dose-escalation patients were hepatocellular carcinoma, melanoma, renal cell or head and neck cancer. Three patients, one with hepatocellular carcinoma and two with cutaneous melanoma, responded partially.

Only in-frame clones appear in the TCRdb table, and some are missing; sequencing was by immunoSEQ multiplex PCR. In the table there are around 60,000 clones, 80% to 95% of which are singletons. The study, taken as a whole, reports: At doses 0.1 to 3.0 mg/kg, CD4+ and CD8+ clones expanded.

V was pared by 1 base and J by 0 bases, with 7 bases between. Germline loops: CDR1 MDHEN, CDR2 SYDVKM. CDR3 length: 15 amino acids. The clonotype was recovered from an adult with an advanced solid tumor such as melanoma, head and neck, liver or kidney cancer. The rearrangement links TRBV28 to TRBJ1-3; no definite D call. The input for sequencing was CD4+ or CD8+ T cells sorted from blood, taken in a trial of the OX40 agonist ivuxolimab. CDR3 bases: TGTGCCAGCAGTTTATTGGCGTACTCTGGAAACACCATATATTTT. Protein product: CASSLLAYSGNTIYF.